Described below is a single T cell receptor (beta chain) sequence and its context. The V end lost 6 bases, the J end lost 6 bases, and 12 bases lay between the germline ends. Germline CDR1 and CDR2: SNHLY and FYNNEI. The CDR3 consists of 13 residues. Profiled with immunoSEQ multiplex PCR; TCRdb holds only in-frame clones, not every one. The repertoire holds about 140,000 clones, with roughly 88% as singletons. The sample is drawn from a study of cytomegalovirus exposure and HLA in healthy donors. Study overall: The platform used for the approximately 130 validation repertoires matched that of the 666 first-cohort repertoires, a later analysis reported.

V and J are TRBV2 and TRBJ1-5, with D possibly matching TRBD1 (5 bases). This sequence originates from a woman younger than 30 in good health and CMV-seropositive. Material: PBMCs. The DNA of the CDR3 is TGTGCCAGCAGGGCCCAGGGTGGTCAGCCCCAGCATTTT. Translating gives CASRAQGGQPQHF.